Below, 14 T cell receptor beta chains from the same sample are listed, as sequenced in a study of cytomegalovirus exposure and HLA in healthy donors. Researchers ran the PCR with 60 Vbeta and 13 Jbeta primers. Only in-frame clones appear in the TCRdb table, and some are missing; sequencing was by immunoSEQ multiplex PCR. The table lists under 200,000 clones, 75% to 90% of them singletons. The sequencing input was PBMCs. These receptors came from a human donor in good health.

The DNA of the CDR3 is TGTGCCAGCATAGACAGGGGATCAGGGGCCAACGTCCTGACTTTC. This encodes CASIDRGSGANVLTF. V usage is TRBV6-6 and J usage is TRBJ2-6; TRBD1 aligns across 8 bases. V was pared by 7 bases and J by 4 bases, with 6 bases of the junction left unmatched. CDR3 length: 15 amino acids. Looked up from germline, CDR1 is MNHNY and CDR2 is SVGAGI (reference sequence).

The chain is built from TRBV7-2 and TRBJ2-7, with D perhaps TRBD2 (5 bases). The germline V and J ends were trimmed by 0 bases and 3 bases, with 12 bases remaining between them. The CDR3 spans 15 residues. The germline V gene encodes CDR1 SGHTA and CDR2 FQGNSA. In nucleotides, the CDR3 is TGTGCCAGCAGCTTAGCAGAGGGCTATTTCTACGAGCAGTACTTC. It translates to CASSLAEGYFYEQYF.

This clone appeared a single time. The chain joins TRBV2 to TRBJ1-1; D is perhaps TRBD1 (6 bases). V gave up 3 bases and J gave up 1 base, with 9 bases separating them. Germline loops: CDR1 SNHLY, CDR2 FYNNEI. This CDR3 is 14 amino acids long. The CDR3 DNA is TGTGCCAGCAGTGATCAGGGGACGAACACTGAAGCTTTCTTT. Protein product: CASSDQGTNTEAFF.

This clone has at least ten counts. The chain couples TRBV6-1 to TRBJ2-7, with TRBD2 matching 7 bases. The CDR3 contains 15 residues. V lost 9 bases to trimming and J lost 0 bases; unmatched junction nucleotides: 11. Germline lookup yields CDR1 MNHNS and CDR2 SASEGT. The chain's CDR3 is CASTGESGDSYEQYF. CDR3 DNA: TGTGCCAGTACTGGTGAGAGCGGGGACTCCTACGAGCAGTACTTC.

This rearrangement joins TRBV4-1 to TRBJ2-5; TRBD2 aligns across 10 bases. The CDR3 extends over 16 amino acids. V lost 2 bases, J lost 4 bases, and 7 bases stayed unmatched. Per the germline V gene, CDR1 is MGHRA and CDR2 is YSYEKL. CDR3 residues: CASSQWTSGGGETQYF. As DNA, the CDR3 is TGCGCCAGCAGCCAATGGACTAGCGGCGGCGGAGAGACCCAGTACTTC.

In the case of this clone: The junction does not match germline at one end; this may be a read error. The chain couples TRBV4-3 to TRBJ1-5; 10 bases align to TRBD1. Germline CDR1 is LGHNA and CDR2 is YSLEER. The CDR3 consists of 15 residues. CDR3 sequence: CASSLDRGLDQSQHF. The CDR3 DNA is TGCGCCAGCAGTCTAGACAGGGGGCTCGATCAGTCCCAGCATTTT.

The chain links TRBV2 to TRBJ1-1, with TRBD1 matching over 9 bases. Germline trimming cut 6 bases from V and 10 bases from J; bases unmatched to any gene: 3. There are 11 residues in the CDR3. From germline, CDR1 is SNHLY and CDR2 FYNNEI. CDR3: CASRADRGAFF. The CDR3 nucleotides are TGTGCCAGCAGAGCGGACAGGGGAGCTTTCTTT.

The chain carries TRBV29-1 and TRBJ2-1, with D perhaps TRBD2 (6 bases). The CDR3 totals 13 residues. Trimming left V 5 bases short and J 6 bases short, with 14 bases between. CDR1 and CDR2 (germline): SQVTM, ANQGSEA. The CDR3 reads CSVPGTGLNEQFF. DNA for the CDR3: TGCAGCGTTCCTGGGACGGGACTCAATGAGCAGTTCTTC.

The rearrangement uses TRBV5-6 and TRBJ2-2; D is ambiguous. This CDR3 contains 14 residues. The V end lost 4 bases, the J end lost 6 bases, and 13 bases lay between the germline ends. Germline CDR1 is SGHDT and CDR2 is YYEEEE. The CDR3 DNA reads as TGTGCCAGCAGCCCGGATCCTCGGGCCGGGGAGCTGTTTTTT. It is translated as CASSPDPRAGELFF.

The chain joins TRBV29-1 to TRBJ1-4; D is uncertain. The V end lost 0 bases, the J end lost 8 bases, and 10 bases lay between the germline ends. The CDR3 is 13 amino acids. Germline loops: CDR1 SQVTM, CDR2 ANQGSEA. CDR3 loop: CSVEDRVREKLFF. The CDR3 nucleotides read TGCAGCGTTGAAGATCGGGTGCGGGAAAAACTGTTTTTT.

The chain joins TRBV7-2 to TRBJ1-3, with 10 bases that match TRBD1. The CDR3 extends over 15 amino acids. Germline V gene sequence: CDR1 SGHTA, CDR2 FQGNSA. The trim removed 1 base at V and 8 bases at J, leaving 5 bases unmatched. CDR3 bases: TGTGCCAGCAGCTTAGACGGACAGGGGGGGGACACCATATATTTT. Its translation is CASSLDGQGGDTIYF. Supplemented by reference TRBV7-2 and TRBJ1-3, the full variable domain reads GAGVSQSPSNKVTEKGKDVELRCDPISGHTALYWYRQSLGQGLEFLIYFQGNSAPDKSGLPSDRFSAERTGGSVSTLTIQRTQQEDSAVYLCASSLDGQGGDTIYFGEGSWLTVV.

The J gene is TRBJ2-7, the V gene TRBV7-9; 11 bases map to TRBD1. This CDR3 comprises 15 residues. Germline V gene sequence: CDR1 SEHNR, CDR2 FQNEAQ (reference sequence). Trimming took 4 bases from V and 7 from J; bases not matched to a gene: 9. Written as DNA, the CDR3 is TGTGCCAGCAGCTCGCTGGGACAGGGGGATAGGGAGCAGTACTTC. It specifies CASSSLGQGDREQYF.

This clone was seen just once. The sample holds other DNA sequences that translate to the same CDR3. The rearrangement links TRBV9 to TRBJ2-7, with a possible D match to TRBD1 (6 bases). Germline lookup yields CDR1 SGDLS and CDR2 YYNGEE. This CDR3 contains 15 residues. Trimming took off 0 bases at V and 0 bases at J, with 10 bases between the two ends. DNA of the CDR3: TGTGCCAGCAGCGTAGAGGGGGATAGCTCCTACGAGCAGTACTTC. Its translation is CASSVEGDSSYEQYF.

CDR3 nucleotide sequence: TGTGCCAGCAGCTTAGCGGGGGGGGGCCTCGACAATGAGCAGTTCTTC. Amino acid sequence: CASSLAGGGLDNEQFF. V is TRBV7-8 and J is TRBJ2-1; weak D call: TRBD2 (7 bases). V dropped 0 bases and J dropped 5 bases, with 14 bases sitting between them. Germline V gene lookup returns CDR1 SGHVS and CDR2 FQNEAQ. This CDR3 has 16 residues.